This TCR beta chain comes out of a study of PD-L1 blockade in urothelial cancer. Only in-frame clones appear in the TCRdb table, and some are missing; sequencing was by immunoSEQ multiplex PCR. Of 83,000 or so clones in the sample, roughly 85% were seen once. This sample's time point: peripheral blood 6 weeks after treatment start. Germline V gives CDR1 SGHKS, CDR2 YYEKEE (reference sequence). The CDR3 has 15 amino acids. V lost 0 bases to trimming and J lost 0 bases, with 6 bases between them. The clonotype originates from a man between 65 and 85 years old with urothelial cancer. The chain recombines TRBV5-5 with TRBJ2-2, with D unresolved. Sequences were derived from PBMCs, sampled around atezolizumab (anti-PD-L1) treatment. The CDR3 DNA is TGTGCCAGCAGCTTGGGTAGAACGAACACCGGGGAGCTGTTTTTT. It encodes CASSLGRTNTGELFF. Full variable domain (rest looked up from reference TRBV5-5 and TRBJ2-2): DAGVTQSPTHLIKTRGQQVTLRCSPISGHKSVSWYQQVLGQGPQFIFQYYEKEERGRGNFPDRFSARQFPNYSSELNVNALLLGDSALYLCASSLGRTNTGELFFGEGSRLTVL.